This entry lists 20 T cell receptor beta chains sequenced from one sample in a study of beta chain features in type 1 diabetes. Their antigens are not known. The study's findings and limits: Type 1 diabetes patients had TCRB CDR3s that were shorter (moderately but significantly so) in all four CD4+ subsets.

All of the isolated RNA was reverse transcribed, so expressed TCRB transcripts were sequenced. Sequencing used immunoSEQ multiplex PCR; TCRdb keeps in-frame clones, though not all of them. The data hold some 700,000 clones, with roughly 13% observed a single time. The sequencing input was naive CD4+ T cells from blood. Source of these receptors: a man in his late teens or twenties with type 1 diabetes.

This clone was counted only a few times. The chain uses TRBV7-9 and TRBJ1-3; TRBD1 might be the D (5 bases). Deletions cut 5 bases from V and 0 bases from J, with 11 bases between. CDR1 is SEHNR, CDR2 FQNEAQ, per germline (reference sequence). The CDR3 has 15 residues. As DNA, the CDR3 is TGTGCCAGCAGCCAGACAGCTGACTCTGGAAACACCATATATTTT. It codes for CASSQTADSGNTIYF.

In this sample, this clone turned up a few times. This rearrangement joins TRBV18 to TRBJ2-3; 8 nucleotides line up with TRBD2. From germline, CDR1 is KGHSH and CDR2 LQKENI. The junction had 12 bases not matched to a gene; V was cut back by 0 bases and J by 4 bases. CDR3 length: 18 amino acids. CDR3 in amino acids: CASSPPGLVLVRADTQYF. CDR3 bases: TGTGCCAGCTCACCACCGGGACTAGTATTAGTCCGGGCAGATACGCAGTATTTT.

This chain joins TRBV29-1 and TRBJ2-3; 7 positions match TRBD2. V gave up 5 bases and J gave up 6 bases; unmatched junction bases: 2. Germline CDR1 is SQVTM and CDR2 is ANQGSEA. This CDR3 comprises 11 residues. CDR3 in DNA: TGCAGCGTTCGCGGGGGTGATACGCAGTATTTT. Amino acids: CSVRGGDTQYF.

This rearrangement joins TRBV18 to TRBJ2-7, with a tentative D call TRBD2 (5 bases). CDR3 length: 13 amino acids. Per the germline V gene, CDR1 is KGHSH and CDR2 is LQKENI. Trimming stripped 0 bases from V and 3 bases from J, with 6 bases between. The CDR3 loop is CASSPPRDYEQYF. CDR3 nucleotide sequence: TGTGCCAGCTCACCACCGAGGGACTACGAGCAGTACTTC.

This clone was found a few times. The V and J genes are TRBV20-1 and TRBJ1-1; D gene uncertain. Germline CDR1 DFQATT, CDR2 SNEGSKA (reference sequence). CDR3 length: 11 amino acids. With 0 bases removed from V and 4 bases from J, the gap between germline ends came to 3 bases. CDR3 in DNA: TGCAGTGCTAGAGAGGGCACTGAAGCTTTCTTT. The encoded protein is CSAREGTEAFF.

The chain recombines TRBV19 with TRBJ2-5; 11 bases line up with TRBD2. This CDR3 spans 15 amino acids. Germline CDR1 is LNHDA and CDR2 is SQIVND (reference sequence). The V and J ends lost 5 bases and 2 bases, in that order; junction bases with no gene match: 4. CDR3: CASSPSGGRQETQYF. The CDR3 coding sequence is TGTGCCAGTAGTCCTAGCGGGGGGAGGCAAGAGACCCAGTACTTC.

The chain carries TRBV2 and TRBJ2-5; a weak D match, TRBD1 (5 bases). Germline lookup yields CDR1 SNHLY and CDR2 FYNNEI. The CDR3 is made up of 12 amino acids. Trimming removed 4 bases at V and 4 bases at J, with 7 bases between. The DNA for the CDR3 is TGTGCCAGCAGTGGGACACCAGAGACCCAGTACTTC. Amino acid sequence: CASSGTPETQYF. Full variable domain (outside the CDR3, taken from reference TRBV2 and TRBJ2-5): EPEVTQTPSHQVTQMGQEVILRCVPISNHLYFYWYRQILGQKVEFLVSFYNNEISEKSEIFDDQFSVERPDGSNFTLKIRSTKLEDSAMYFCASSGTPETQYFGPGTRLLVL.

This clone appeared a few times. This chain connects TRBV5-1 to TRBJ2-1; D call uncertain. V was clipped by 1 base and J by 10 bases, with 15 bases between them. This CDR3 comprises 14 residues. Germline assignment: CDR1 SGHRS and CDR2 YFSETQ. In DNA, the CDR3 is TGCGCCAGCAGCTTGTACTCCCTGACGGCGGAGCAGTTCTTC. Protein product: CASSLYSLTAEQFF. Full variable domain (rest looked up from reference TRBV5-1 and TRBJ2-1): KAGVTQTPRYLIKTRGQQVTLSCSPISGHRSVSWYQQTPGQGLQFLFEYFSETQRNKGNFPGRFSGRQFSNSRSEMNVSTLELGDSALYLCASSLYSLTAEQFFGPGTRLTVL.

The chain employs TRBV11-1 and TRBJ1-5; D is possibly TRBD1 (6 bases). CDR3 length: 13 residues. Trimming stripped 5 bases from V and 5 bases from J, with 10 bases between. Looked up from germline, CDR1 is SGHAT and CDR2 is FQDESV (reference sequence). CDR3 amino acids: CASSPSGDQPQHF. Written as DNA, the CDR3 is TGTGCCAGCAGCCCGTCAGGGGATCAGCCCCAGCATTTT.

This clone was seen a single time. The V gene is TRBV5-4, the J gene TRBJ2-7; D may correspond to TRBD1 or TRBD2 (6 bases each). Deletions cut 1 base from V and 4 bases from J, with 12 bases between. The germline gives CDR1 SGHNT, CDR2 YYREEE (reference sequence). CDR3 size: 14 residues. CDR3 bases: TGTGCCAGCAGCTTGCGGGGGACAACATACGAGCAGTACTTC. Amino acid sequence: CASSLRGTTYEQYF.

The chain carries TRBV9 and TRBJ1-2; 10 bases line up with TRBD1. This CDR3 spans 14 amino acids. Germline loops: CDR1 SGDLS, CDR2 YYNGEE. J lost 3 bases, V lost 2 bases, and 1 base had no gene match. CDR3 protein: CASSVGTGDYGYTF. The DNA of the CDR3 is TGTGCCAGCAGCGTCGGGACAGGGGACTATGGCTACACCTTC. Combining the CDR3 with reference TRBV9 and TRBJ1-2 gives the whole variable domain DSGVTQTPKHLITATGQRVTLRCSPRSGDLSVYWYQQSLDQGLQFLIQYYNGEERAKGNILERFSAQQFPDLHSELNLSSLELGDSALYFCASSVGTGDYGYTFGSGTRLTVV.

A few counts support this clone. The rearrangement links TRBV5-6 to TRBJ1-2, with TRBD1 matching over 7 bases. Germline CDR1 reads SGHDT; CDR2 reads YYEEEE. J was trimmed by 8 bases and V by 4 bases; bases with no gene match: 5. The CDR3 extends over 12 amino acids. The CDR3 is CASSRDRDGYTF. CDR3 DNA: TGTGCCAGCAGCAGAGACAGGGACGGCTACACCTTC.

This clone was detected only a few times. This rearrangement joins TRBV30 to TRBJ1-5, with D tentatively TRBD1 (6 bases). CDR3 length equals 13 residues. Germline lookup yields CDR1 GTSNPN and CDR2 SVGIG (reference sequence). V gave up 6 bases and J gave up 2 bases, with 11 bases separating them. This chain's CDR3 is CACRQEGNQPQHF. CDR3 DNA: TGTGCCTGCAGACAGGAGGGCAATCAGCCCCAGCATTTT. The full variable domain, its missing parts supplied by reference TRBV30 and TRBJ1-5, is SQTIHQWPATLVQPVGSPLSLECTVEGTSNPNLYWYRQAAGRGLQLLFYSVGIGQISSEVPQNLSASRPQDRQFILSSKKLLLSDSGFYLCACRQEGNQPQHFGDGTRLSIL.

With respect to this clone: Different DNA sequences within this sample yield the same CDR3. The chain links TRBV30 to TRBJ2-5; the D is unclear. Germline assignment: CDR1 GTSNPN and CDR2 SVGIG (reference sequence). The V and J ends lost 2 bases and 2 bases respectively, with 6 bases between them. The CDR3 sequence is 12 residues long. CDR3 sequence (DNA): TGTGCCTGGAGTCCCGCACAAGAGACCCAGTACTTC. Translating gives CAWSPAQETQYF.

This clone has only a few counts. This CDR3 is CASGGDGNSPLHF. The CDR3, as DNA: TGTGCCAGCGGAGGGGACGGTAATTCACCCCTCCACTTT. The V gene is TRBV25-1, the J gene TRBJ1-6; a weak D match, TRBD1 (5 bases). The germline V gene has CDR1 MGHDK and CDR2 SYGVNS. Trimming pared 8 bases from V and 6 bases from J, leaving 11 bases between. The CDR3 runs to 13 residues.

This clone was recorded a few times. The CDR3 nucleotides are TGCGCCAGCAGCCAATTCCCCACAGAGGGCTACACCTTC. It yields the protein CASSQFPTEGYTF. The chain uses TRBV4-1 and TRBJ1-2; D not certain. The length of the CDR3 is 13 residues. V shed 2 bases and J shed 8 bases, with 12 bases lying between them. In germline, CDR1 is MGHRA, CDR2 YSYEKL.

This clone appeared a few times. This chain joins TRBV18 and TRBJ2-2; D remains ambiguous. The CDR3 length is 12 residues. The germline gives CDR1 KGHSH, CDR2 LQKENI. Trimming left V 0 bases short and J 8 bases short, with 4 bases between. The CDR3, as DNA: TGTGCCAGCTCACCACCCCCGGGGGAGCTGTTTTTT. Residues: CASSPPPGELFF.

This clone was seen more than once but under ten times. V is TRBV6-6 and J is TRBJ1-5; 7 bases line up with TRBD1. Germline V gene data show CDR1 as MNHNY and CDR2 as SVGAGI (reference sequence). This CDR3 spans 14 amino acids. V was pared by 6 bases and J by 3 bases, with 5 bases of the junction left unmatched. The CDR3 bases are TGTGCCAGCAGCCTCGACAGGGACAATCAGCCCCAGCATTTT. Translated, it gives CASSLDRDNQPQHF.

In this sample, this clone turned up a few times. The chain is built from TRBV2 and TRBJ1-5; TRBD1 aligns across 7 bases. The V gene end was trimmed by 7 bases and the J gene end by 4 bases; junction bases not matched to a gene: 7. Germline loops: CDR1 SNHLY, CDR2 FYNNEI. The CDR3 runs 14 residues. The DNA of the CDR3 is TGTGCCAGCAAAACAGGGGTGCCAAATCAGCCCCAGCATTTT. It encodes CASKTGVPNQPQHF.

The chain links TRBV29-1 to TRBJ2-2, with a tentative D call TRBD2 (6 bases). Germline V lookup: CDR1 SQVTM, CDR2 ANQGSEA. This CDR3 is 15 amino acids long. The V gene lost 5 bases and the J gene lost 0 bases, with 13 bases spanning the gap. The CDR3 DNA reads TGCAGCGTTTCTCTCGGAGGGACGAACACCGGGGAGCTGTTTTTT. This sequence encodes CSVSLGGTNTGELFF.